This T cell receptor beta chain was identified during a study of cytomegalovirus exposure and HLA in healthy donors. Notes on the study in general: Only CMV serostatus was available as immune exposure information.

V gave up 7 bases and J gave up 6 bases, with 15 bases separating them. This CDR3 comprises 13 residues. Germline CDR1 and CDR2: LNHDA and SQIVND (reference sequence). Concerning this clone itself: The antigen remains unidentified.

Primers for the PCR totalled 60 Vbeta and 13 Jbeta. Assay: immunoSEQ multiplex PCR; the TCRdb copy retains only in-frame clones and omits some. The sample holds under 200,000 clones; just over 75% are singletons and the top ten take roughly 1.4%. The TCR originated in a man aged 40-55 years in good health and CMV-seronegative. This chain uses TRBV19 with TRBJ1-1, with a possible D match to TRBD1 (5 bases). The specimen sequenced was PBMCs. CDR3 sequence: CASTLPGGAEAFF. For the CDR3, the DNA is TGTGCCAGTACCCTCCCGGGGGGGGCTGAAGCTTTCTTT.